The TCR beta chain described here comes from a study of beta chain features in type 1 diabetes. The isolated RNA, all of it, was reverse transcribed, so expressed TCRB transcripts were what got sequenced. Generated by immunoSEQ multiplex PCR, the TCRdb table keeps only in-frame clones and is missing some. The sample lists about 360,000 clones; roughly 12% were seen once. This TCR derives from a man between 18 and 29 years old in good health. The source material was naive CD4+ T cells from blood.

The CDR3 DNA follows: TGCGCCAGCAGCCAGGGACAGGGGGCTGGATACGAGCAGTACTTC. Translation: CASSQGQGAGYEQYF. The chain couples TRBV4-3 to TRBJ2-7, with 12 bases fitting TRBD1. Germline CDR1 is LGHNA and CDR2 is YSLEER. The CDR3 contains 15 residues. Losses at the gene ends were 3 bases for V and 4 bases for J; bases not matched to a gene: 4.